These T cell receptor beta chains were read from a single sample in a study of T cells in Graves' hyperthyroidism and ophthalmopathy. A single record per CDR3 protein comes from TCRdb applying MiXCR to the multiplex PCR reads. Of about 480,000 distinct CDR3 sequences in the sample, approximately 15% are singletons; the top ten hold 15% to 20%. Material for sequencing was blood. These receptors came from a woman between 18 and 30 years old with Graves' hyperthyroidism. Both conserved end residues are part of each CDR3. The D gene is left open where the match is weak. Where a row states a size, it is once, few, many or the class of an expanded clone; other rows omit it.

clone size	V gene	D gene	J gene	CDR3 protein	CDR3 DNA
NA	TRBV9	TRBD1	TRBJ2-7	CASSVGGTGLYEQYF	TGTGCCAGCAGCGTAGGCGGGACAGGCCTATACGAGCAGTACTTC
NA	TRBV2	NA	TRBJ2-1	CASGSITSSHNEQFF	TGTGCCAGCGGTTCTATAACTAGCTCCCACAATGAGCAGTTCTTC
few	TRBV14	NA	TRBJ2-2	CASSQSSGNTGELFF	TGTGCCAGCAGCCAATCGTCGGGTAACACCGGGGAGCTGTTTTTT
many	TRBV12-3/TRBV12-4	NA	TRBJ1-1	CASSPVGGYTEAFF	TGTGCCAGCAGCCCAGTTGGGGGGTACACTGAAGCTTTCTTT
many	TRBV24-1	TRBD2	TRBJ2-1	CATSHKRDHAYNEQFF	TGTGCCACCAGTCACAAGCGGGATCACGCCTACAATGAGCAGTTCTTC
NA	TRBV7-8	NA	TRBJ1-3	CASSLDPTTPSGNTIYF	TGTGCCAGCAGCTTAGACCCGACGACCCCCTCTGGAAACACCATATATTTT
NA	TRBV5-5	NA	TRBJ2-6	CASSFTARKLPDTSGANVLTF	TGTGCCAGCAGCTTTACGGCTAGGAAGCTACCCGATACCTCTGGGGCCAACGTCCTGACTTTC
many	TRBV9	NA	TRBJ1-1	CASSVGGQPNTEAFF	TGTGCCAGCAGCGTAGGAGGACAACCGAACACTGAAGCTTTCTTT
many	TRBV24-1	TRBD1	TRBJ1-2	CATSTPGQGYGYTF	TGTGCCACCAGCACACCGGGACAGGGCTATGGCTACACCTTC
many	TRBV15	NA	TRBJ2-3	CATSELADTQYF	TGTGCCACCAGCGAACTAGCAGATACGCAGTATTTT
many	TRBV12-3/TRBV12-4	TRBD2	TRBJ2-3	CASSQRTSGTTDTQYF	TGTGCCAGCAGTCAGCGGACTAGCGGGACTACAGATACGCAGTATTTT
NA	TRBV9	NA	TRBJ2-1	CASSVEPSASYNEQFF	TGTGCCAGCAGCGTAGAGCCTAGCGCGTCCTACAATGAGCAGTTCTTC
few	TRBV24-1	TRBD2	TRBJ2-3	CATSGTGGGTDTQYF	TGTGCCACCAGTGGGACGGGAGGCGGCACAGATACGCAGTATTTT
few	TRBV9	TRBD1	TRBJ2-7	CASSVGGTGPEQYF	TGTGCCAGCAGCGTAGGAGGGACAGGCCCCGAGCAGTACTTC
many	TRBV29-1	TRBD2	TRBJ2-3	CSVDGLAGVVYRTDTQYF	TGCAGCGTCGACGGACTAGCGGGAGTGGTTTATAGGACAGATACGCAGTATTTT
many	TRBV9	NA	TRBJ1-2	CASSKTEIYGYTF	TGTGCCAGCAGCAAGACAGAGATCTATGGCTACACCTTC
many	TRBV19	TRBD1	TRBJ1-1	CASSIDAPTGWGNTEAFF	TGTGCCAGTAGTATAGATGCCCCGACAGGGTGGGGGAACACTGAAGCTTTCTTT
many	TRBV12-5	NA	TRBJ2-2	CASGDGTAANTGELFF	TGTGCTAGTGGTGATGGGACCGCGGCGAACACCGGGGAGCTGTTTTTT
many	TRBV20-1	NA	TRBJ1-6	CSARRSQSNSPLHF	TGCAGTGCTAGACGTTCACAGTCGAATTCACCCCTCCACTTT
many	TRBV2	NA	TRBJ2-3	CASSETGDHSGPRWGTDTQYF	TGTGCCAGCAGTGAAACCGGGGATCATTCGGGACCCCGTTGGGGGACAGATACGCAGTATTTT
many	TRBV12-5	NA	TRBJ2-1	CASGSDTYNEQFF	TGTGCTAGTGGTTCGGACACATACAATGAGCAGTTCTTC
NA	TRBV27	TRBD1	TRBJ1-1	CASTPGQGPPSNTEAFF	TGTGCCAGCACCCCGGGACAGGGGCCGCCTTCGAACACTGAAGCTTTCTTT
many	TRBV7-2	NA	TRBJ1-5	CASSFQDRQPQHF	TGTGCCAGCAGCTTCCAGGATCGTCAGCCCCAGCATTTT
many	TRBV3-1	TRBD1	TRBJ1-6	CASSQDYGTGQHSPLHF	TGTGCCAGCAGCCAAGATTACGGGACAGGGCAGCATTCACCCCTCCACTTT
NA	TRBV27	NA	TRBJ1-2	CASSSAGTYGYTF	TGTGCCAGCAGTTCAGCCGGGACGTATGGCTACACCTTC
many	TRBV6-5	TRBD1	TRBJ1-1	CASSSGTGGLNTEAFF	TGTGCCAGCAGTTCCGGGACAGGGGGCCTGAACACTGAAGCTTTCTTT
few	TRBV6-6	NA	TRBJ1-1	CASSYSGALNTEAFF	TGTGCCAGCAGTTACTCGGGGGCGCTGAACACTGAAGCTTTCTTT
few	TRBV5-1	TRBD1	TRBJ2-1	CASSLGDRGLYNEQFF	TGCGCCAGCAGCTTGGGAGACAGGGGACTCTACAATGAGCAGTTCTTC
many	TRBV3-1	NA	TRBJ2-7	CASSQDPLEQYF	TGTGCCAGCAGCCAAGATCCCCTGGAGCAGTACTTC
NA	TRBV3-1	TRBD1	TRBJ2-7	CASSQTGQRNAYEQYF	TGTGCCAGCAGCCAGACGGGACAGCGAAACGCCTACGAGCAGTACTTC
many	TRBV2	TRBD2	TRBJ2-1	CASRPTSGSGYEQFF	TGTGCCAGCAGACCTACTAGCGGGAGTGGGTATGAGCAGTTCTTC
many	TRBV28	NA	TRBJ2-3	CASSQPTRTDTQYF	TGTGCCAGCAGTCAGCCGACCCGCACAGATACGCAGTATTTT
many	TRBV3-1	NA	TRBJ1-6	CASSQGKGRNSPLHF	TGTGCCAGCAGCCAAGGGAAGGGGAGGAATTCACCCCTCCACTTT
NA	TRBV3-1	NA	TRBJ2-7	CASSQVPGLSLGEQYF	TGTGCCAGCAGCCAAGTTCCAGGGCTCTCCTTGGGCGAGCAGTACTTC
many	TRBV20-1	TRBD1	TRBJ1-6	CSAVGQGAYNSPLHF	TGCAGTGCCGTGGGACAGGGTGCCTATAATTCACCCCTCCACTTT
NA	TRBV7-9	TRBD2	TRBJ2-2	CASSPILLAGARTGELFF	TGTGCCAGCAGCCCTATCTTACTAGCGGGAGCGCGAACCGGGGAGCTGTTTTTT
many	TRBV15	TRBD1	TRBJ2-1	CATSLPVGTGSSEQFF	TGTGCCACCAGCTTGCCGGTCGGGACAGGGTCTAGTGAGCAGTTCTTC
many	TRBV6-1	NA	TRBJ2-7	CASSEVAASSYEQYF	TGTGCCAGCAGTGAGGTAGCGGCAAGCTCCTACGAGCAGTACTTC
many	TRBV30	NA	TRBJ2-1	CAWRRKLVWFF	TGTGCCTGGAGAAGGAAACTAGTATGGTTCTTC
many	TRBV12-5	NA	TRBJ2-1	CASGLDGHPEQFF	TGTGCTAGTGGTTTGGACGGACACCCGGAGCAGTTCTTC
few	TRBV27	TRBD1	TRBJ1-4	CASRLDRNPNEKLFF	TGTGCCAGCAGACTGGACAGGAACCCTAATGAAAAACTGTTTTTT
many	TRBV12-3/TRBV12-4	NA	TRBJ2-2	CASSLGGTLPVTGELFF	TGTGCCAGCAGTTTAGGTGGAACACTACCCGTGACCGGGGAGCTGTTTTTT
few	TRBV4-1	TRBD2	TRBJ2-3	CASSQDGTRTSGRADTQYF	TGCGCCAGCAGCCAAGACGGTACTCGGACTAGCGGGAGGGCAGATACGCAGTATTTT
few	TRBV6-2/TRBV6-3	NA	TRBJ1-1	CASGANTEAFF	TGTGCCAGCGGGGCGAACACTGAAGCTTTCTTT
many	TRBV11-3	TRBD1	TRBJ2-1	CASSRQDRGRNEQFF	TGTGCCAGCAGCCGCCAGGACAGGGGGCGAAATGAGCAGTTCTTC
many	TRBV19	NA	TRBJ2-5	CASSIMGETQYF	TGTGCCAGTAGTATTATGGGAGAGACCCAGTACTTC
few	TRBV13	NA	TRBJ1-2	CASSPRGVNRASDDGYTF	TGTGCCAGCAGCCCACGGGGGGTGAACAGGGCATCTGATGATGGCTACACCTTC
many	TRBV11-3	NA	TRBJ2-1	CASSLGEWGVASNEQFF	TGTGCCAGCAGCTTAGGGGAGTGGGGAGTCGCGTCAAATGAGCAGTTCTTC
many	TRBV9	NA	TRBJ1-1	CASSVDPTSSEAFF	TGTGCCAGCAGCGTAGACCCTACCTCCTCTGAAGCTTTCTTT
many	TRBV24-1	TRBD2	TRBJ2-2	CATTPGLAGGQTGELFF	TGTGCCACCACCCCGGGACTAGCGGGAGGGCAGACCGGGGAGCTGTTTTTT
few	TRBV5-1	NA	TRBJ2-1	CASSSSGLVTIDEQFF	TGCGCCAGCAGCTCGTCGGGGCTAGTGACGATCGATGAGCAGTTCTTC
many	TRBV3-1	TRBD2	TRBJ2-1	CASTGTSAYNEQFF	TGTGCCAGCACCGGGACTAGCGCCTACAATGAGCAGTTCTTC
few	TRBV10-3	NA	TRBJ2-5	CAISESTGEETQYF	TGTGCCATCAGTGAGTCGACGGGCGAAGAGACCCAGTACTTC
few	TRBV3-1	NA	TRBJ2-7	CASSQVDGRHEQYF	TGTGCCAGCAGCCAAGTTGACGGGAGACACGAGCAGTACTTC